This entry lists 2 T cell receptor beta chains sequenced from one sample in a study of blood T cell repertoires in COVID-19. TCRdb's table, derived via immunoSEQ multiplex PCR, lists solely in-frame clones and lacks some. This table holds roughly 260,000 clones, about nine tenths found once. Specimen: peripheral blood. These receptors came from a person aged 18-35 years with COVID-19, enrolled during active disease.

The chain couples TRBV3-1 (or the pseudogene TRBV3-2) to TRBJ2-2, with TRBD2 identical over 7 bases. J was trimmed by 7 bases and V by 6 bases; bases with no gene match: 8. CDR1 LGHDT and CDR2 YNNKEL come from the germline V gene (reference sequence). The CDR3 sequence is 14 residues long. The CDR3 reads CASSFSGGRGELFF. CDR3 DNA: TGTGCCAGCAGTTTTTCGGGGGGTCGCGGGGAGCTGTTTTTT.

The chain links TRBV2 to TRBJ1-1, with TRBD1 identical over 7 bases. This CDR3 has 13 amino acids. Germline assignment: CDR1 SNHLY and CDR2 FYNNEI. V was clipped by 5 bases and J by 8 bases; unmatched bases: 8. The CDR3 loop is CASSLTGIGEAFF. DNA for the CDR3: TGTGCCAGCAGTTTGACAGGGATTGGGGAAGCTTTCTTT.